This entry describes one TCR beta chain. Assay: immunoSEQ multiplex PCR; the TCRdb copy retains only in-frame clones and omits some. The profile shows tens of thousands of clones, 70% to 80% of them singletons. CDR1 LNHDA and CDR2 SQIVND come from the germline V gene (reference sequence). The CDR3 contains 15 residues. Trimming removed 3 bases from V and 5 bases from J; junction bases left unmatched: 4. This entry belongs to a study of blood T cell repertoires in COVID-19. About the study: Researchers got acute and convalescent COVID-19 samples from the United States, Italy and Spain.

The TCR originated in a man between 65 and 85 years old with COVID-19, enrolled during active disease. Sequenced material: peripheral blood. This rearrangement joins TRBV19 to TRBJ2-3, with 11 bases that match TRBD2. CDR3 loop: CASSILAGGVDTQYF. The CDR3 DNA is TGTGCCAGTAGTATCCTAGCGGGAGGAGTAGATACGCAGTATTTT. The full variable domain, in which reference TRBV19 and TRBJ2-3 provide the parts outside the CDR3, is DGGITQSPKYLFRKEGQNVTLSCEQNLNHDAMYWYRQDPGQGLRLIYYSQIVNDFQKGDIAEGYSVSREKKESFPLTVTSAQKNPTAFYLCASSILAGGVDTQYFGPGTRLTVL.